This T cell receptor beta chain was documented in a study of cytomegalovirus exposure and HLA in healthy donors. For the study at large: The same platform as the approximately 730 first-cohort repertoires was used for the 95 to 150 validation repertoires, a later analysis reported. Study conclusions and caveats: A few CMV-associated chains were confirmed in vitro to be specific for CMV antigens. The authors listed 150 to 200 TCR beta chains as cytomegalovirus-associated.

Assay: immunoSEQ multiplex PCR; the TCRdb copy retains only in-frame clones and omits some. The table lists roughly 120,000 clones, 88% of them singletons, with around 2% in the top ten. Regarding this clone: As yet, its antigen is unknown.

With 4 bases clipped from V and 4 bases from J, the junction kept 10 bases outside the gene matches. Germline CDR1 is MNHNS and CDR2 is SASEGT. This CDR3 has 17 amino acids. Sequencing was performed on PBMCs. The chain employs TRBV6-1 and TRBJ2-1; 10 nucleotides align to TRBD2. The receptor was isolated from a man aged 18 to 30 in good health and CMV-seronegative. The CDR3 loop reads CASSGASGRGPYNEQFF. The CDR3 bases are TGTGCCAGCAGTGGCGCAAGCGGGAGGGGTCCTTACAATGAGCAGTTCTTC.